This T cell receptor (beta chain) is from a study of identical twins. Only healthy Caucasians were enrolled as donors. TCRdb redid the calling of the 5' RACE reads with MiXCR, one entry per CDR3 protein. Among 500,000 to 650,000 distinct CDR3 sequences listed, around 7.5% were seen once. The germline CDR1 and CDR2 sequences are SGHKS and YYEKEE (reference sequence). V was clipped by 4 bases and J by 0 bases, with 11 bases between them. This CDR3 is built from 15 residues. There are a few counts of this clonotype. Its antigen is not known. Overall study findings and caveats: Fewer insertions characterized abundant cord blood beta clonotypes, whereas memory repertoires showed none. Invariant MAIT and iNKT cells could partly confound zero-insertion analyses. Weaker excess sharing between twins was seen in beta out-of-frame sequences.

These data were also reused for a study on yellow fever vaccine responses in identical twins.

The rearrangement links TRBV5-5 to TRBJ2-1; D gene unclear. Sequencing was done on a sample of PBMCs. This TCR was recovered from a woman aged 18-29 years in good health. This CDR3 reads CASSPDQSSYNEQFF. CDR3 DNA: TGTGCCAGCAGCCCCGACCAGAGCTCCTACAATGAGCAGTTCTTC.